This TCR beta chain stems from a study of cytomegalovirus exposure and HLA in healthy donors. The study, taken as a whole, reports: Analysis was carried out at a later point, and it linked a missense DCLRE1C variant to TCR beta V- and J-gene trimming.

With respect to this clone: No antigen is known for it.

The PCR made use of 60 Vbeta and 13 Jbeta primers. The authors' processing: A later analysis counted roughly 74 million unique TCR beta chains, some 11 million shared. Libraries were prepared by immunoSEQ multiplex PCR; TCRdb keeps only in-frame clonotypes and omits some of them. V, J and clone size derive from that table, while D and trimming were established from the DNA sequence. The data hold about 230,000 clones, with 70% to 85% observed a single time. Though nominally healthy at sampling, donors likely had unrecorded immune exposures. The germline CDR1 and CDR2 sequences are MDHEN and SYDVKM. The CDR3 loop spans 12 amino acids. V was pared by 8 bases and J by 6 bases, with 8 bases between.

The receptor's source is a woman in her sixties or seventies in good health and CMV-seropositive. The sample was PBMCs. The chain has TRBV28 and TRBJ1-6; tentative D call: TRBD1 (6 bases). The CDR3 DNA follows: TGTGCCAGCCGACAGGCTAATTCACCCCTCCACTTT. It translates to CASRQANSPLHF.